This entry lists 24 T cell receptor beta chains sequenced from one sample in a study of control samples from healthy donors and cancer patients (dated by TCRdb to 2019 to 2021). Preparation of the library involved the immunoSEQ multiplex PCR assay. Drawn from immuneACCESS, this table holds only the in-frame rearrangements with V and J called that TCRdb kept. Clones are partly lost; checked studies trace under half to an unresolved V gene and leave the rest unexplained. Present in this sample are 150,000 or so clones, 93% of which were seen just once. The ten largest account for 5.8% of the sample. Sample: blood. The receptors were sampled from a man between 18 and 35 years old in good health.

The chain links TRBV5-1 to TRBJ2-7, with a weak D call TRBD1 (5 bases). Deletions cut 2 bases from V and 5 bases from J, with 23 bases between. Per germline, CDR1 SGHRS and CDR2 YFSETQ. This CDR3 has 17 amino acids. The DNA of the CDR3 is TGCGCCAGCAGCTTACAGGAGTTTCCGCCATTTTTTGACGAGCAGTACTTC. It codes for CASSLQEFPPFFDEQYF. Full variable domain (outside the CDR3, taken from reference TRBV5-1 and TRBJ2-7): KAGVTQTPRYLIKTRGQQVTLSCSPISGHRSVSWYQQTPGQGLQFLFEYFSETQRNKGNFPGRFSGRQFSNSRSEMNVSTLELGDSALYLCASSLQEFPPFFDEQYFGPGTRLTVT.

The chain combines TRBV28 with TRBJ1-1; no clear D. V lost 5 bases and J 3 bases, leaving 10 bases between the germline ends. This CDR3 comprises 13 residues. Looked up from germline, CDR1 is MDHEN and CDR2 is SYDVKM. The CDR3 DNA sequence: TGTGCCAGCAGTCGTTACACGGACACTGAAGCTTTCTTT. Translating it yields CASSRYTDTEAFF.

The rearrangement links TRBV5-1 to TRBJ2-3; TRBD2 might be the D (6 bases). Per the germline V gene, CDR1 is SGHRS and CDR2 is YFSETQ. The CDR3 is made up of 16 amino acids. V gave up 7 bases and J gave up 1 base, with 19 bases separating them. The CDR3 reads CASCYEGTGGTDTQYF. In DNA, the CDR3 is TGCGCCAGCTGCTATGAGGGGACTGGTGGCACAGATACGCAGTATTTT.

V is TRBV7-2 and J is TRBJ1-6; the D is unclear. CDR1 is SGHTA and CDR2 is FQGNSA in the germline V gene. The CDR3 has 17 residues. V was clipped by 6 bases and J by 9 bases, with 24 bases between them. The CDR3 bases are TGTGCCAGCAGAGTGAAATTGACCCTCGCCGGGAGTTCACCCCTCCACTTT. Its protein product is CASRVKLTLAGSSPLHF.

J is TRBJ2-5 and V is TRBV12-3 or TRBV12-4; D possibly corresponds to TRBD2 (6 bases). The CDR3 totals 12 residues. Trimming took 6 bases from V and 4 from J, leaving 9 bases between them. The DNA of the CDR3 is TGTGCCAGCAGAACGGAGGGAGAGACCCAGTACTTC. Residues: CASRTEGETQYF.

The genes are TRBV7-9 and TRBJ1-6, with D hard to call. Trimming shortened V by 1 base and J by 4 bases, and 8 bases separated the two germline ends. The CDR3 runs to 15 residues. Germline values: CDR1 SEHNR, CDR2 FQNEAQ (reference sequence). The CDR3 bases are TGTGCCAGCAGCTTAGGGGCAGCTTATAATTCACCCCTCCACTTT. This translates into CASSLGAAYNSPLHF.

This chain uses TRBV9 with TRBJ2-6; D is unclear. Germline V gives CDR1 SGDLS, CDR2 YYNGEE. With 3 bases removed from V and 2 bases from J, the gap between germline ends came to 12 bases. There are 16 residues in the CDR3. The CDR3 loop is CASSAFQDAGANVLTF. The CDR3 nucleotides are TGTGCCAGCAGCGCTTTCCAGGACGCTGGGGCCAACGTCCTGACTTTC.

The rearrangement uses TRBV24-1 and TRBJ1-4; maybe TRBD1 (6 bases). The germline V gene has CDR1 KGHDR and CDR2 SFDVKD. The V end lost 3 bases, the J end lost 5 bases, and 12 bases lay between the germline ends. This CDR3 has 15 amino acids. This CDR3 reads CATSDPQGGNEKLFF. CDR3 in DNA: TGTGCCACCAGTGATCCCCAAGGGGGGAATGAAAAACTGTTTTTT.

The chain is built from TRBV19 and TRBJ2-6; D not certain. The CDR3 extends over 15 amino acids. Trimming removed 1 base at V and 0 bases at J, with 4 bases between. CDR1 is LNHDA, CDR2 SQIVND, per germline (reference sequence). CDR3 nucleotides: TGTGCCAGTAGTATAGGGTTCTCTGGGGCCAACGTCCTGACTTTC. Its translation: CASSIGFSGANVLTF.

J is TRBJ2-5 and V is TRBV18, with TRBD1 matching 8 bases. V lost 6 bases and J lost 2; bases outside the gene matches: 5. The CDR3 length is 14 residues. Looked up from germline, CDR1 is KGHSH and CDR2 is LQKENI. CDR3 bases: TGTGCCAGCTCCGTACAGGGGGGTCAAGAGACCCAGTACTTC. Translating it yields CASSVQGGQETQYF.

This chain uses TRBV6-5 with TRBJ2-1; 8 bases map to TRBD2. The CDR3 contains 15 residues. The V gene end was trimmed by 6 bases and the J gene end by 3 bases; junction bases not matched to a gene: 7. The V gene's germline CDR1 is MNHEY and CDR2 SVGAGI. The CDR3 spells CASRPGRGGYNEQFF. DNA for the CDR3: TGTGCCAGCAGGCCCGGGAGGGGGGGCTACAATGAGCAGTTCTTC.

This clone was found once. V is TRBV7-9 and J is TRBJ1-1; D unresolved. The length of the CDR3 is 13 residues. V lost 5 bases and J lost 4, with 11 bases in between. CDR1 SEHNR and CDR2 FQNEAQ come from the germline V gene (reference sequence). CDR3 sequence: CASSPGRGTEAFF. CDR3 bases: TGTGCCAGCAGCCCCGGCCGAGGCACTGAAGCTTTCTTT.

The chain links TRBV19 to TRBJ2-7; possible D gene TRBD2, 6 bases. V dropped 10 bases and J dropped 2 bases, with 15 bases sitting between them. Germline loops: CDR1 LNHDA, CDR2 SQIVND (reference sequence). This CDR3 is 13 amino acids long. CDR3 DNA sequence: TGTGCCACCGCGGCGGGACGAGCCTACGAGCAGTACTTC. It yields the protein CATAAGRAYEQYF.

This CDR3 reads CASSQDPLVQETQYF. The CDR3 nucleotides read TGTGCCAGCAGCCAAGACCCACTAGTCCAAGAGACCCAGTACTTC. V usage is TRBV3-1 (or the pseudogene TRBV3-2) and J usage is TRBJ2-5; tentatively, D is TRBD2 (5 bases). Trimming left V 0 bases short and J 1 base short, with 9 bases between. Germline V gene sequence: CDR1 LGHDT, CDR2 YNNKEL (reference sequence). CDR3 length: 15 residues.

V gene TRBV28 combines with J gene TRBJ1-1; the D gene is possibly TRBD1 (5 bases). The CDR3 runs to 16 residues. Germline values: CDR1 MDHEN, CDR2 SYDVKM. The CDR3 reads CAVPRQGGLGPTEAFF. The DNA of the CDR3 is TGTGCTGTCCCACGGCAGGGAGGTTTAGGGCCCACTGAAGCTTTCTTT.

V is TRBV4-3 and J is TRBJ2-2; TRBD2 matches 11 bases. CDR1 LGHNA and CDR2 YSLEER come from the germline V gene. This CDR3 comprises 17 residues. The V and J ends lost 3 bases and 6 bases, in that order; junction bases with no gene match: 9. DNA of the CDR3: TGCGCCAGCAGCCATGATACGGTAGCGGGAGGGCCCGGGGAGCTGTTTTTT. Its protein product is CASSHDTVAGGPGELFF.

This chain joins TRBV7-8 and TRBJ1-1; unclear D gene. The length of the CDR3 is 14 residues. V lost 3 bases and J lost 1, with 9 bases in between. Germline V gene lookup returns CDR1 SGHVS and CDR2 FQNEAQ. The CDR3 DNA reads TGTGCCAGCAGCTTTTCGATTCCGAACACTGAAGCTTTCTTT. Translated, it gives CASSFSIPNTEAFF.

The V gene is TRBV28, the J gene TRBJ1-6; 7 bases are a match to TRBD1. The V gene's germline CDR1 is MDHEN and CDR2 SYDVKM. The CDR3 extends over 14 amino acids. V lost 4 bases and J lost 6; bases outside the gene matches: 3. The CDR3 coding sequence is TGTGCCAGCAGTTACAGGGGAGGTAATTCACCCCTCCACTTT. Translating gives CASSYRGGNSPLHF.

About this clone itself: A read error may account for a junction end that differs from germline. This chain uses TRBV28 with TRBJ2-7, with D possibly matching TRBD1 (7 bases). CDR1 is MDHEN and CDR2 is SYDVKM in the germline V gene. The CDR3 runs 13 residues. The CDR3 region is CASSLSTGRNSNF. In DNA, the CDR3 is TGTGCCAGCAGTTTATCGACAGGGAGGAATTCGAACTTC.

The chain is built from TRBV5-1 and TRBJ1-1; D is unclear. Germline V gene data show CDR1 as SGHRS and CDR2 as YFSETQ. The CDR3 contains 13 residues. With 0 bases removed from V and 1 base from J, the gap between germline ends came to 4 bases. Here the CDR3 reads CASSLEANTEAFF. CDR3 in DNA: TGCGCCAGCAGCTTGGAGGCGAACACTGAAGCTTTCTTT.

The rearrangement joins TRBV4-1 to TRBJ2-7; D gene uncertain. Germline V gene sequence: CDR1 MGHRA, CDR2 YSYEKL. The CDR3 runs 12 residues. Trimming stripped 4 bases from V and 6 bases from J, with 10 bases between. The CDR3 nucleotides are TGCGCCAGCAGCCGAGTGGGTAGCGAGCAGTACTTC. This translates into CASSRVGSEQYF.

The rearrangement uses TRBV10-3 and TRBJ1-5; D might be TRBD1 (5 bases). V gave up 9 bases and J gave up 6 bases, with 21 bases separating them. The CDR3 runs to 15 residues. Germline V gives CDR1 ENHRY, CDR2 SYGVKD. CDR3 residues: CAIGGGQGLGQPQHF. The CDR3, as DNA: TGTGCCATTGGAGGCGGGCAGGGATTAGGTCAGCCCCAGCATTTT.

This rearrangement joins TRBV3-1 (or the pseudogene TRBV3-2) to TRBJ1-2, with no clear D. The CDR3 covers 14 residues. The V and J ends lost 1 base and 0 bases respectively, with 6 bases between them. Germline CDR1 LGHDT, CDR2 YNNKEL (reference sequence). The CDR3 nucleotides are TGTGCCAGCAGCCAAGCTACAGCTAACTATGGCTACACCTTC. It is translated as CASSQATANYGYTF.

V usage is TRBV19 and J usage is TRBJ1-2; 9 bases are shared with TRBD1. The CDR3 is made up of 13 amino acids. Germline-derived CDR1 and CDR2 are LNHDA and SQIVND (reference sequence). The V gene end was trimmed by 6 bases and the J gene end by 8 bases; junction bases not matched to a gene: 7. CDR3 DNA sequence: TGTGCCAGTAGCGAAGGACAGGGGCTCGGCTACACCTTC. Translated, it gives CASSEGQGLGYTF. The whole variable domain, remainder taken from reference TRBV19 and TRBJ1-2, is DGGITQSPKYLFRKEGQNVTLSCEQNLNHDAMYWYRQDPGQGLRLIYYSQIVNDFQKGDIAEGYSVSREKKESFPLTVTSAQKNPTAFYLCASSEGQGLGYTFGSGTRLTVV.